A single sample is the source of the 22 T cell receptor beta chains below, sequenced in a study. TCRdb reprocessed the 5' RACE reads via MiXCR and lists one record per CDR3 protein. The repertoire holds about 9,000 distinct CDR3 sequences, with about 47% as singletons. The material sequenced was memory CD4+ T cells sorted from a lymph node. As to subset: memory CD4+ T cells, CD4+CD45RO+CD25-. These receptors originate from a female donor with breast cancer.

V is TRBV7-2 and J is TRBJ2-2, with D possibly being TRBD2 (6 bases). Germline lookup yields CDR1 SGHTA and CDR2 FQGNSA. Trimming pared 3 bases from V and 1 base from J, leaving 12 bases between. This CDR3 region has 16 residues. CDR3: CASSFAGLVNTGELFF. The CDR3 DNA is TGTGCCAGCAGCTTTGCGGGGCTCGTGAACACCGGGGAGCTGTTTTTT.

This clonotype was found a few times. The chain employs TRBV6-1 and TRBJ1-2, with D tentatively TRBD1 (6 bases). In germline, CDR1 is MNHNS, CDR2 SASEGT. The CDR3 consists of 14 residues. V lost 0 bases and J lost 5, with 10 bases in between. Here the CDR3 reads CASSEASGEYGYTF. In DNA, the CDR3 is TGTGCCAGCAGTGAAGCTTCAGGGGAGTATGGCTACACCTTC.

The chain recombines TRBV4-3 with TRBJ1-1; D is unclear. The CDR3 consists of 15 residues. Germline V CDR1 and CDR2: LGHNA, YSLEER. Trimming took off 0 bases at V and 4 bases at J, with 12 bases between the two ends. In nucleotides, the CDR3 is TGCGCCAGCAGCCAAGAGTTCTCTTGGGGCACTGAAGCTTTCTTT. This translates into CASSQEFSWGTEAFF.

This clonotype appeared a few times. This chain uses TRBV12-3 or TRBV12-4 with TRBJ1-1; no firm D call. CDR3 length equals 13 residues. Trimming pared 5 bases from V and 0 bases from J, leaving 7 bases between. This CDR3 reads CASSRDLNTEAFF. CDR3 DNA: TGTGCCAGCAGTCGTGATTTGAACACTGAAGCTTTCTTT.

This clonotype came up a few times. The genes are TRBV4-3 and TRBJ2-2; weak D call: TRBD1 (5 bases). Germline V gene data show CDR1 as LGHNA and CDR2 as YSLEER. V was cut by 4 bases and J by 5 bases, with 11 bases left in between. CDR3 length equals 14 residues. CDR3 bases: TGCGCCAGCAGCCCCCCGGCAGGGACCGGGGAGCTGTTTTTT. Translating it yields CASSPPAGTGELFF.

As to this clonotype: A much larger clone differs by one base, so this may be a read error. Given the absence of the conserved phenylalanine or tryptophan at the CDR3 end, a read error is likely. The chain is built from TRBV4-1 and TRBJ1-1, with D hard to call. The CDR3 is made up of 16 amino acids. V lost 4 bases to trimming and J lost 5 bases, with 20 bases between them. Germline V gene sequence: CDR1 MGHRA, CDR2 YSYEKL. The CDR3 nucleotides read TGCGCCAGCAGCCCCCAGGCCCCCCACATGGAAACTGAAGCTTTCTAT. It yields the protein CASSPQAPHMETEAFY.

This clonotype was seen more than once but under ten times. The chain carries TRBV4-3 and TRBJ2-7, with 10 nucleotides matching TRBD2. This CDR3 has 15 amino acids. The germline gives CDR1 LGHNA, CDR2 YSLEER. With V trimmed by 1 base and J by 3 bases, 3 bases remained unmatched. CDR3 loop: CASSQGTSGYYEQYF. The CDR3 DNA is TGCGCCAGCAGCCAAGGGACTAGCGGATACTACGAGCAGTACTTC.

V usage is TRBV9 and J usage is TRBJ2-5; D is perhaps TRBD1 (8 bases). The CDR3 length is 15 residues. The germline V and J ends were trimmed by 3 bases and 4 bases, with 16 bases remaining between them. Germline V gene lookup returns CDR1 SGDLS and CDR2 YYNGEE. CDR3 DNA: TGTGCCAGCAGCGATCGGACAGGGAGGGGAGAGACCCAGTACTTC. Translating gives CASSDRTGRGETQYF.

The chain carries TRBV7-2 and TRBJ1-2, with D hard to call. Trimming pared 3 bases from V and 4 bases from J, leaving 9 bases between. The CDR3 extends over 13 amino acids. CDR1 and CDR2 (germline): SGHTA, FQGNSA. The CDR3: CASSFLAVYGYTF. DNA of the CDR3: TGTGCCAGCAGCTTTCTCGCAGTCTATGGCTACACCTTC.

The gene calls are TRBV4-2 and TRBJ2-1, with D unresolved. Trimming left V 5 bases short and J 5 bases short, with 10 bases between. The CDR3 has 13 amino acids. CDR1 LGHNA and CDR2 YNFKEQ come from the germline V gene. The CDR3 DNA reads as TGTGCCAGCAGCTACGGCAGAGACAATGAGCAGTTCTTC. Its translation is CASSYGRDNEQFF.

A remark on this clonotype: Since the CDR3 does not end with the conserved phenylalanine or tryptophan, this likely comes from a read error. This chain links TRBV4-1 with TRBJ2-3; maybe TRBD2 (6 bases). CDR1 MGHRA and CDR2 YSYEKL come from the germline V gene. V was shortened by 1 base and J by 2 bases, with 13 bases between the two germline ends. This CDR3 contains 16 residues. The CDR3, as DNA: TGCGCCAGCAGCCAAGTGCGGGGCACTACCACAGATACGCAGTATTAT. It encodes CASSQVRGTTTDTQYY.

This chain joins TRBV6-5 and TRBJ2-6; D not certain. V gave up 8 bases and J gave up 1 base, with 9 bases separating them. CDR3 length: 14 residues. Germline CDR1 is MNHEY and CDR2 is SVGAGI. This chain's CDR3 is CASRSFSGANVLTF. The CDR3 DNA sequence: TGTGCCAGCCGCAGTTTTTCTGGGGCCAACGTCCTGACTTTC.

The chain links TRBV20-1 to TRBJ1-2; tentatively, D is TRBD1 (6 bases). From germline, CDR1 is DFQATT and CDR2 SNEGSKA (reference sequence). This CDR3 has 16 residues. The V end was cut by 0 bases, the J end by 1 base, with 15 bases between. This CDR3 is CSARDMVWGRNYGYTF. DNA of the CDR3: TGCAGTGCTAGAGATATGGTCTGGGGGCGTAACTATGGCTACACCTTC.

This clonotype showed up just once. The chain uses TRBV9 and TRBJ2-7, with 7 bases fitting TRBD2. The junction had 5 bases not matched to a gene; V was cut back by 2 bases and J by 0 bases. Germline V gives CDR1 SGDLS, CDR2 YYNGEE. This CDR3 contains 15 residues. The CDR3 sequence is CASSVTGGDSYEQYF. In nucleotides, the CDR3 is TGTGCCAGCAGCGTCACTGGGGGGGACTCCTACGAGCAGTACTTC.

The V call is TRBV20-1, the J call TRBJ2-3; a weak D match, TRBD2 (5 bases). The CDR3 length is 14 residues. Trimming took 5 bases from V and 0 from J, leaving 12 bases between them. Germline V lookup: CDR1 DFQATT, CDR2 SNEGSKA (reference sequence). The CDR3 protein is CSAPPSGSTDTQYF. CDR3 nucleotide sequence: TGCAGTGCTCCTCCAAGCGGTAGCACAGATACGCAGTATTTT.

This clonotype was recorded a few times. This chain links TRBV12-3 or TRBV12-4 with TRBJ2-2; 7 bases are a match to TRBD1. After removal of 7 bases from V and 2 bases from J, the junction contained 10 bases not matched to a gene. This CDR3 region has 16 residues. For the CDR3, the DNA is TGTGCCAGCACGTCCCTCGGGACAGCTAACACCGGGGAGCTGTTTTTT. Translating it yields CASTSLGTANTGELFF.

This clonotype appeared a few times. The gene calls are TRBV4-1 and TRBJ2-7; D remains unclear. The CDR3 runs 18 residues. Trimming left V 0 bases short and J 3 bases short, with 21 bases between. The germline V gene has CDR1 MGHRA and CDR2 YSYEKL. CDR3 sequence: CASSQEPYPSRANYEQYF. CDR3 DNA: TGCGCCAGCAGCCAAGAGCCCTACCCGTCCCGTGCAAACTACGAGCAGTACTTC.

The CDR3 spells CASHSNTEAFF. CDR3 nucleotides: TGTGCCAGCCACTCGAACACTGAAGCTTTCTTT. The chain employs TRBV28 and TRBJ1-1, with D unresolved. This CDR3 comprises 11 residues. The V end lost 8 bases, the J end lost 1 base, and 5 bases lay between the germline ends. Per the germline V gene, CDR1 is MDHEN and CDR2 is SYDVKM.

This clonotype was observed a handful of times. The V gene is TRBV29-1, the J gene TRBJ2-2, with D possibly TRBD1 on 5 matching bases. Germline V gene data show CDR1 as SQVTM and CDR2 as ANQGSEA. With 1 base removed from V and 5 bases from J, the gap between germline ends came to 8 bases. This CDR3 region has 13 residues. For the CDR3, the DNA is TGCAGCGTTGAAGGGCAGGGTACCGGGGAGCTGTTTTTT. Its protein is CSVEGQGTGELFF.

The chain joins TRBV11-2 to TRBJ2-2; D is perhaps TRBD1 (6 bases). CDR3 length equals 14 residues. V was clipped by 4 bases and J by 0 bases, with 6 bases between them. Germline lookup yields CDR1 SGHAT and CDR2 FQNNGV. CDR3 bases: TGTGCCAGCAGCTACAGGGCGAACACCGGGGAGCTGTTTTTT. Translated: CASSYRANTGELFF. Combining the CDR3 with reference TRBV11-2 and TRBJ2-2 gives the whole variable domain EAGVAQSPRYKIIEKRQSVAFWCNPISGHATLYWYQQILGQGPKLLIQFQNNGVVDDSQLPKDRFSAERLKGVDSTLKIQPAKLEDSAVYLCASSYRANTGELFFGEGSRLTVL.

This clonotype occurred a few times. This chain joins TRBV3-1 and TRBJ2-6; D gene ambiguous. The CDR3 is 16 amino acids. Trimming stripped 4 bases from V and 0 bases from J, with 10 bases between. Germline assignment: CDR1 LGHDT and CDR2 YNNKEL (reference sequence). CDR3 sequence: CASSPGPNSGANVLTF. The CDR3 coding sequence is TGTGCCAGCAGCCCCGGGCCAAACTCTGGGGCCAACGTCCTGACTTTC.

This chain uses TRBV30 with TRBJ2-3; TRBD2 aligns across 7 bases. With V trimmed by 4 bases and J by 7 bases, 8 bases remained unmatched. There are 13 residues in the CDR3. From germline, CDR1 is GTSNPN and CDR2 SVGIG (reference sequence). The CDR3 region has the DNA TGTGCCTGGAAATGGGGGGGGGTTAATACGCAGTATTTT. Translated: CAWKWGGVNTQYF.